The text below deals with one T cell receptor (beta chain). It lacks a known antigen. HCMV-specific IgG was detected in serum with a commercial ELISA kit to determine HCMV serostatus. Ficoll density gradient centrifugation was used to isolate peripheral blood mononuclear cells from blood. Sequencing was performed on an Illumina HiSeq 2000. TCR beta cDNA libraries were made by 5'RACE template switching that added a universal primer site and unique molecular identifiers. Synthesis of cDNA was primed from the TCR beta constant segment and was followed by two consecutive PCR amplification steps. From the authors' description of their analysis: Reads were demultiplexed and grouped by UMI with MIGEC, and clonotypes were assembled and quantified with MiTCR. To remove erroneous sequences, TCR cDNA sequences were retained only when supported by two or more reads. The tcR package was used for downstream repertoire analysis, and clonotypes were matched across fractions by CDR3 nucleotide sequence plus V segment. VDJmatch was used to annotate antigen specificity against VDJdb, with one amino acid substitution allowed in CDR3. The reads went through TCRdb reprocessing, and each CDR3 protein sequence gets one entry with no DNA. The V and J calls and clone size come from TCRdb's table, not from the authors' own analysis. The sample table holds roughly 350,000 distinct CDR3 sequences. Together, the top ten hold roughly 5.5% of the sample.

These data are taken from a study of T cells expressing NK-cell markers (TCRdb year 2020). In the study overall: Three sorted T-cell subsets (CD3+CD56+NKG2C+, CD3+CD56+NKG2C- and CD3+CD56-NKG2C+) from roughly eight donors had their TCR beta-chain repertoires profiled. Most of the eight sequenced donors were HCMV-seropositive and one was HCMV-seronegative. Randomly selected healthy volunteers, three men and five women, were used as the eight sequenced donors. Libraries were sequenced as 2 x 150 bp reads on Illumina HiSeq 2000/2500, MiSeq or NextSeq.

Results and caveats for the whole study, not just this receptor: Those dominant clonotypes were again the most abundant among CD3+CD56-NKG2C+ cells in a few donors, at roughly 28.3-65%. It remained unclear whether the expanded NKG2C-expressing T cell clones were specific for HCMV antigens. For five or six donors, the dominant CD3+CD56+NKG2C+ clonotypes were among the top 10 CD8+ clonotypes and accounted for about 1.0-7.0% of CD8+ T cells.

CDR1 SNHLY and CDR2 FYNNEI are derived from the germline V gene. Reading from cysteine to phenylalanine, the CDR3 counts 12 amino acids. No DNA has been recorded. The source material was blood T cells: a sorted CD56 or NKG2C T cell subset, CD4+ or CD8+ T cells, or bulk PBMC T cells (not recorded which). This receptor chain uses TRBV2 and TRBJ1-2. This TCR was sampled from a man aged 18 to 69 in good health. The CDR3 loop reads CASSDFSHLYTF.